Presented here are 21 T cell receptor beta chains from one specimen sequenced in a study of blood T cell repertoires in COVID-19. TCRdb's table, derived via immunoSEQ multiplex PCR, lists solely in-frame clones and lacks some. The sample records about 83,000 clones, approximately 86% being singletons. Sequencing was done on a sample of peripheral blood. The receptors shown here come from an elderly woman in a cohort sampled during active or convalescent COVID-19.

This clone was picked up a small number of times. This chain uses TRBV10-3 with TRBJ1-1, with a weak D call TRBD1 (6 bases). This CDR3 has 14 residues. In germline, CDR1 is ENHRY, CDR2 SYGVKD. Trimming removed 8 bases from V and 4 bases from J, with 17 bases in between. CDR3 sequence: CAISLQGGGTEAFF. DNA of the CDR3: TGTGCCATCTCCTTGCAGGGAGGGGGCACTGAAGCTTTCTTT.

The CDR3 bases are TGTGCCAGCAGTGAATCGGGGGATTACAATGAGCAGTTCTTC. This encodes CASSESGDYNEQFF. The chain is built from TRBV25-1 and TRBJ2-1, with D maybe TRBD2 (6 bases). V gave up 1 base and J gave up 4 bases, with 8 bases separating them. This CDR3 has 14 amino acids. Germline CDR1 MGHDK, CDR2 SYGVNS.

CDR3 region: CASSSLTGTGWDEQFF. CDR3 in DNA: TGTGCCAGCAGCTCCTTAACCGGGACAGGGTGGGATGAGCAGTTCTTC. The rearrangement links TRBV7-6 to TRBJ2-1, with 9 bases aligning to TRBD1. Trimming at V came to 4 bases and at J to 8 bases, leaving 12 bases not matched to a gene. Germline CDR1 SGHVS, CDR2 FNYEAQ. This CDR3 has 16 amino acids. The whole variable domain, filled in from reference TRBV7-6 and TRBJ2-1, reads GAGVSQSPRYKVTKRGQDVALRCDPISGHVSLYWYRQALGQGPEFLTYFNYEAQQDKSGLPNDRFSAERPEGSISTLTIQRTEQRDSAMYRCASSSLTGTGWDEQFFGPGTRLTVL.

V is TRBV24-1 and J is TRBJ1-2; 9 bases map to TRBD1. Looked up from germline, CDR1 is KGHDR and CDR2 is SFDVKD. There are 14 residues in the CDR3. With V trimmed by 3 bases and J by 7 bases, 5 bases remained unmatched. CDR3 DNA sequence: TGTGCCACCAGTGATCTGGGACAGGGAAGTGGCTACACCTTC. It encodes CATSDLGQGSGYTF.

The chain joins TRBV10-3 to TRBJ2-1, with TRBD2 matching 14 bases. Trimming removed 6 bases from V and 0 bases from J; junction bases left unmatched: 1. This CDR3 has 16 amino acids. Germline CDR1 ENHRY, CDR2 SYGVKD. CDR3 sequence reads: CAIRGTSGSSYNEQFF. The CDR3 coding sequence is TGTGCCATCAGGGGGACTAGCGGGAGCTCCTACAATGAGCAGTTCTTC.

This chain uses TRBV18 with TRBJ1-5; 8 bases line up with TRBD1. Per the germline V gene, CDR1 is KGHSH and CDR2 is LQKENI. With 3 bases clipped from V and 4 bases from J, the junction kept 5 bases outside the gene matches. The CDR3 is made up of 15 amino acids. The DNA for the CDR3 is TGTGCCAGCTCACCTGCGCAGGGGGCGAATCAGCCCCAGCATTTT. This sequence encodes CASSPAQGANQPQHF. The whole variable domain, remainder taken from reference TRBV18 and TRBJ1-5, is NAGVMQNPRHLVRRRGQEARLRCSPMKGHSHVYWYRQLPEEGLKFMVYLQKENIIDESGMPKERFSAEFPKEGPSILRIQQVVRGDSAAYFCASSPAQGANQPQHFGDGTRLSIL.

The chain employs TRBV9 and TRBJ2-7; maybe TRBD2 (5 bases). The CDR3 length is 14 residues. Germline V gene lookup returns CDR1 SGDLS and CDR2 YYNGEE. The V end lost 4 bases, the J end lost 5 bases, and 16 bases lay between the germline ends. CDR3 DNA sequence: TGTGCCAGCAGCCCCCGGGTGGCGGGCAACGAGCAGTACTTC. It encodes CASSPRVAGNEQYF.

The chain joins TRBV5-1 to TRBJ2-1; 8 nucleotides agree with TRBD1. The CDR3 has 15 residues. V lost 0 bases and J lost 7; bases outside the gene matches: 6. Germline V gene lookup returns CDR1 SGHRS and CDR2 YFSETQ. CDR3 coding DNA: TGCGCCAGCAGCTTGGCCCAGGGGGCGAGGAATGAGCAGTTCTTC. It is translated as CASSLAQGARNEQFF.

The chain has TRBV15 and TRBJ1-5, with TRBD1 as a possible D gene (6 bases). The CDR3 is made up of 16 amino acids. The V end lost 0 bases, the J end lost 0 bases, and 9 bases lay between the germline ends. Germline V gives CDR1 LNHNV, CDR2 YYDKDF (reference sequence). The CDR3 nucleotides read TGTGCCACCAGCAGAGATTGGACAGATAGCAATCAGCCCCAGCATTTT. It specifies CATSRDWTDSNQPQHF.

The V gene is TRBV15, the J gene TRBJ1-3; 7 bases agree with TRBD1. CDR3 length: 14 amino acids. The germline gives CDR1 LNHNV, CDR2 YYDKDF (reference sequence). V dropped 6 bases and J dropped 0; count of bases not matched to a gene: 2. The CDR3 DNA sequence: TGTGCCACCAGGACAGGGAACTCTGGAAACACCATATATTTT. It specifies CATRTGNSGNTIYF.

The chain combines TRBV19 with TRBJ1-2, with a weak D call TRBD1 (5 bases). The CDR3 has 12 residues. V was pared by 7 bases and J by 8 bases, with 14 bases between. CDR1 and CDR2 (germline): LNHDA, SQIVND (reference sequence). The DNA of the CDR3 is TGTGCCAGTATTGGGGGGAAAAAAGGCTACACCTTC. This encodes CASIGGKKGYTF.

This chain uses TRBV18 with TRBJ2-3, with 9 bases lining up with TRBD2. V dropped 2 bases and J dropped 5; count of bases not matched to a gene: 5. This CDR3 has 15 residues. In germline, CDR1 is KGHSH, CDR2 LQKENI. In DNA form, the CDR3 reads TGTGCCAGCTCACCAGCGCTAGCGGGATTAGATACGCAGTATTTT. It encodes CASSPALAGLDTQYF.

This clone was detected a few times. Written as DNA, the CDR3 is TGTGCCACCCAGTTGCCCCAAGTAAACATTCAGTACTTC. Translated: CATQLPQVNIQYF. V and J are TRBV28 and TRBJ2-4; D ambiguous. Germline V gene sequence: CDR1 MDHEN, CDR2 SYDVKM. The CDR3 extends over 13 amino acids. The V and J ends lost 10 bases and 6 bases respectively, with 16 bases between them. The full variable domain, with the rest looked up from reference TRBV28 and TRBJ2-4, is DVKVTQSSRYLVKRTGEKVFLECVQDMDHENMFWYRQDPGLGLRLIYFSYDVKMKEKGDIPEGYSVSREKKERFSLILESASTNQTSMYLCATQLPQVNIQYFGAGTRLSVL.

This clone was counted a single time. This rearrangement joins TRBV5-1 to TRBJ1-2; no reliable D call. This CDR3 spans 16 amino acids. V lost 1 base to trimming and J lost 0 bases, with 13 bases between them. Germline CDR1 is SGHRS and CDR2 is YFSETQ. The CDR3 DNA is TGCGCCAGCAGCTTGCGACGGGATATAGCTAACTATGGCTACACCTTC. Protein: CASSLRRDIANYGYTF.

The V gene is TRBV30, the J gene TRBJ1-2, with 7 positions matching TRBD1. Trimming took 7 bases from V and 7 from J; bases not matched to a gene: 12. The CDR3 loop spans 13 amino acids. Looked up from germline, CDR1 is GTSNPN and CDR2 is SVGIG (reference sequence). The CDR3 region has the DNA TGTGCCTTTACCCAGACAGGGTTGAGTGGCTACACCTTC. This sequence encodes CAFTQTGLSGYTF.

The V call is TRBV9, the J call TRBJ1-1; 7 bases map to TRBD1. The CDR3 consists of 15 residues. The germline V gene has CDR1 SGDLS and CDR2 YYNGEE. V lost 4 bases, J lost 1 base, and 7 bases stayed unmatched. For the CDR3, the DNA is TGTGCCAGCAGCCCTAAGGGGGCGAGGAACACTGAAGCTTTCTTT. Translated, it gives CASSPKGARNTEAFF. Filled out from reference TRBV9 and TRBJ1-1, the complete variable domain reads DSGVTQTPKHLITATGQRVTLRCSPRSGDLSVYWYQQSLDQGLQFLIQYYNGEERAKGNILERFSAQQFPDLHSELNLSSLELGDSALYFCASSPKGARNTEAFFGQGTRLTVV.

This clone was recorded once. The rearrangement joins TRBV5-1 to TRBJ2-1; D may be TRBD1 (6 bases). Trimming left V 1 base short and J 1 base short, with 15 bases between. The germline V gene encodes CDR1 SGHRS and CDR2 YFSETQ. The CDR3 is 17 amino acids. The CDR3 loop reads CASSLTTGTSSYNEQFF. DNA for the CDR3: TGCGCCAGCAGCTTGACCACAGGGACGTCGTCCTACAATGAGCAGTTCTTC.

The sample holds a few counts of this clone. The gene calls are TRBV3-1 (or the pseudogene TRBV3-2) and TRBJ1-3; possibly TRBD1 for D (6 bases). Germline V gives CDR1 LGHDT, CDR2 YNNKEL (reference sequence). Trimming shortened V by 4 bases and J by 4 bases, and 14 bases separated the two germline ends. This CDR3 is built from 15 residues. CDR3 nucleotides: TGTGCCAGCAGCCCGACACGGCAGGGGGGAAACACCATATATTTT. Amino acids: CASSPTRQGGNTIYF.

This chain connects TRBV11-1 to TRBJ1-2; TRBD1 aligns across 8 bases. The V gene's germline CDR1 is SGHAT and CDR2 FQDESV (reference sequence). The CDR3 sequence is 14 residues long. V shed 5 bases and J 8 bases; nucleotides not matched to a gene: 10. For the CDR3, the DNA is TGTGCCAGCAGCCCGGGACAGGCAGGAGGGGGCTACACCTTC. Translated: CASSPGQAGGGYTF.

CDR3 region: CATRTSGRASEQFF. Here the CDR3 DNA reads TGTGCCACCAGGACTAGCGGGAGGGCCTCTGAGCAGTTCTTC. J is TRBJ2-1 and V is TRBV24-1, with TRBD2 matching over 14 bases. V trimming: 7 bases; J trimming: 9 bases; junction bases outside the gene matches: 4. Germline CDR1 KGHDR, CDR2 SFDVKD. The CDR3 is 14 residues long.

The chain combines TRBV7-9 with TRBJ1-1, with 11 bases lining up with TRBD1. There are 15 residues in the CDR3. Germline CDR1 reads SEHNR; CDR2 reads FQNEAQ (reference sequence). After removal of 3 bases from V and 2 bases from J, the junction contained 2 bases not matched to a gene. CDR3 residues: CASSLGTGGNTEAFF. The DNA of the CDR3 is TGTGCCAGCAGCTTGGGGACAGGGGGAAACACTGAAGCTTTCTTT.